Presented here are 32 T cell receptor beta chains from one specimen sequenced in a study of CXCR3-negative and CXCR3-positive naive CD8 T cells. In preparing the TRB cDNA libraries, 5' RACE with UMI labels was used. TCRdb reprocessed the 5' RACE reads; each CDR3 protein has one entry and no DNA is given. In total, the table holds 150,000 to 170,000 distinct CDR3 sequences. Their target antigens are unknown. Regarding the study as a whole: Naive cells with CXCR3 showed TRB CDR3s that were more hydrophobic than those in CXCR3-negative naive cells.

Source material: naive CXCR3+ CD8+ T cells from blood. The sample's subset: CD45RO-CCR7+CD27+CD95- naive CD8+ T cells expressing CXCR3 (TNR3+). The receptors here all came from a human donor in good health. Some clones in this sample may be carry-over from other donors' samples.

The chain joins TRBV4-1 to TRBJ2-5; checking the TCRdb D call of TRBD1 is not possible without DNA. The CDR3 covers 13 residues. Germline loops: CDR1 MGHRA, CDR2 YSYEKL. The CDR3 sequence: CASSQDGGGREYF.

The V and J genes are TRBV12-3 or TRBV12-4 and TRBJ2-2; TCRdb gives TRBD2 as the D gene, but with no DNA this cannot be confirmed. The CDR3 sequence is 15 residues long. The CDR3 reads CASSSGYPDTGELFF.

The chain is built from TRBV20-1 and TRBJ1-5. Germline V gene data show CDR1 as DFQATT and CDR2 as SNEGSKA (reference sequence). This CDR3 region has 13 residues. The CDR3 region is CSAREGWGQPQHF.

The gene calls are TRBV29-1 and TRBJ2-7; absent DNA, TCRdb's TRBD2 call cannot be checked. The germline V gene encodes CDR1 SQVTM and CDR2 ANQGSEA. The CDR3 length is 17 residues. The CDR3 loop is CSVEDPGLAGVENEQYF.

The rearrangement uses TRBV27 and TRBJ2-1; absent DNA, TCRdb's TRBD2 call cannot be checked. CDR3 length equals 13 residues. The germline V gene encodes CDR1 MNHEY and CDR2 SMNVEV (reference sequence). CDR3 sequence reads: CASTPGGIFEQFF.

The chain uses TRBV28 and TRBJ1-2; TCRdb proposes TRBD1, but this gene call is untestable without DNA. In germline, CDR1 is MDHEN, CDR2 SYDVKM. The CDR3 contains 15 residues. The CDR3 here is CASTPWGVSNYGYTF.

The chain combines TRBV10-3 with TRBJ2-7. This CDR3 region has 13 residues. The germline V gene has CDR1 ENHRY and CDR2 SYGVKD. The CDR3 region is CAIRSSDGYEQYF.

The V gene is TRBV14, the J gene TRBJ1-1; the D call of TRBD1 rests on TCRdb alone, since no DNA is present to check it. This CDR3 has 16 amino acids. The germline CDR1 and CDR2 sequences are SGHDN and FVKESK. This CDR3 is CASSPRFRGVNTEAFF. Filled out from reference TRBV14 and TRBJ1-1, the complete variable domain reads EAGVTQFPSHSVIEKGQTVTLRCDPISGHDNLYWYRRVMGKEIKFLLHFVKESKQDESGMPNNRFLAERTGGTYSTLKVQPAELEDSGVYFCASSPRFRGVNTEAFFGQGTRLTVV.

This rearrangement joins TRBV25-1 to TRBJ2-7; TCRdb picks TRBD1, but there is no DNA to check that call. CDR3 length: 13 residues. Germline V gives CDR1 MGHDK, CDR2 SYGVNS. This CDR3 reads CASSRRDREEQYF.

This chain uses TRBV20-1 with TRBJ2-7. The germline CDR1 and CDR2 sequences are DFQATT and SNEGSKA (reference sequence). The CDR3 totals 12 residues. CDR3 residues: CSARVFGYEQYF.

The gene calls are TRBV27 and TRBJ1-6. The CDR3 sequence is 18 residues long. CDR1 MNHEY and CDR2 SMNVEV come from the germline V gene (reference sequence). The CDR3 loop reads CASSFGVFGSSYNSPLHF.

The V call is TRBV7-9, the J call TRBJ2-7; TCRdb reports TRBD1, a call that lacks DNA to check it against. Germline values: CDR1 SEHNR, CDR2 FQNEAQ (reference sequence). The CDR3 is 14 amino acids. CDR3 loop: CASSLQQGAYEQYF.

This sequence joins TRBV5-1 and TRBJ1-1. Germline CDR1 SGHRS, CDR2 YFSETQ. This CDR3 has 14 amino acids. The CDR3 sequence is CASSLYAGNTEAFF. Full variable domain (remainder filled in from reference TRBV5-1 and TRBJ1-1): KAGVTQTPRYLIKTRGQQVTLSCSPISGHRSVSWYQQTPGQGLQFLFEYFSETQRNKGNFPGRFSGRQFSNSRSEMNVSTLELGDSALYLCASSLYAGNTEAFFGQGTRLTVV.

The chain recombines TRBV4-3 with TRBJ1-5. The CDR3 sequence is 13 residues long. CDR1 is LGHNA and CDR2 is YSLEER in the germline V gene. The CDR3 sequence: CASSQDVNQPQHF.

The chain is built from TRBV6-2 or TRBV6-3 and TRBJ1-6. There are 15 residues in the CDR3. Germline V gene lookup returns CDR1 MNHEY and CDR2 SVGEGT. The CDR3 is CASSYSTDLNSPLHF.

J is TRBJ1-2 and V is TRBV20-1. CDR3 length: 13 amino acids. Germline V gives CDR1 DFQATT, CDR2 SNEGSKA (reference sequence). The CDR3 sequence: CSAGPGRADGYTF.

V and J are TRBV19 and TRBJ2-1. The V gene's germline CDR1 is LNHDA and CDR2 SQIVND (reference sequence). The CDR3 totals 15 residues. The CDR3 region is CASSITAISYNEQFF.

The chain carries TRBV4-3 and TRBJ2-7. The V gene's germline CDR1 is LGHNA and CDR2 YSLEER. This CDR3 has 15 residues. The CDR3: CASSLQRGRNWEQYF.

The CDR3 region is CASSVPASGGGGEQFF. V is TRBV9 and J is TRBJ2-1; TCRdb names TRBD2, which stays unverified in the absence of DNA. This CDR3 region has 16 residues. The germline V gene encodes CDR1 SGDLS and CDR2 YYNGEE.

The CDR3 sequence: CSVLANTGELFF. The rearrangement joins TRBV29-1 to TRBJ2-2. The CDR3 runs to 12 residues. Germline V gene sequence: CDR1 SQVTM, CDR2 ANQGSEA.

J is TRBJ2-7 and V is TRBV9. Germline values: CDR1 SGDLS, CDR2 YYNGEE. CDR3 size: 13 residues. CDR3 region: CASSVADTSEQYF.

The chain carries TRBV21-1 and TRBJ1-2; with no DNA, the TCRdb D assignment of TRBD1 cannot be verified. TRBV21-1 is noted as a pseudogene. CDR3 length: 13 residues. This CDR3 reads CASSKPTVGGFTF.

The CDR3 spells CASRFLTGPVYEQYF. This chain connects TRBV28 to TRBJ2-7; TCRdb's assignment of TRBD2 cannot be checked, as there is no DNA. The CDR3 is made up of 15 amino acids. Germline V gene sequence: CDR1 MDHEN, CDR2 SYDVKM.

The rearrangement links TRBV19 to TRBJ2-3; TCRdb's assignment of TRBD2 cannot be checked, as there is no DNA. This CDR3 is 14 amino acids long. CDR1 is LNHDA, CDR2 SQIVND, per germline (reference sequence). This CDR3 is CATTPGPGADTQYF.

The chain employs TRBV2 and TRBJ2-3; TCRdb indicates TRBD1, and absent DNA this call remains unverified. CDR1 and CDR2 (germline): SNHLY, FYNNEI. This CDR3 comprises 15 residues. The CDR3 loop is CASWRQATSTDTQYF.

The chain couples TRBV7-7 to TRBJ2-1; lacking DNA, the TRBD1 call made by TCRdb goes unchecked. The CDR3 sequence is 14 residues long. CDR1 and CDR2 from the germline V gene are SSHAT and FNYEAQ (reference sequence). CDR3 residues: CASSSGPGRHEQFF.

This rearrangement joins TRBV2 to TRBJ1-2; checking the TCRdb D call of TRBD1 is not possible without DNA. CDR1 is SNHLY and CDR2 is FYNNEI in the germline V gene. The CDR3 totals 13 residues. CDR3 protein: CASSEGQGYGYTF.

The CDR3 spells CASSPYREGDTQYF. This chain links TRBV6-5 with TRBJ2-3; TCRdb selects TRBD2, and the lack of DNA leaves this call unchecked. CDR3 length equals 14 residues. Germline V gene data show CDR1 as MNHEY and CDR2 as SVGAGI.

This chain connects TRBV7-6 to TRBJ2-3; the D call of TRBD1 rests on TCRdb alone, since no DNA is present to check it. The germline V gene has CDR1 SGHVS and CDR2 FNYEAQ. The CDR3 is 15 residues long. The CDR3 is CASSLAPTGADTQYF. Full variable domain (remainder filled in from reference TRBV7-6 and TRBJ2-3): GAGVSQSPRYKVTKRGQDVALRCDPISGHVSLYWYRQALGQGPEFLTYFNYEAQQDKSGLPNDRFSAERPEGSISTLTIQRTEQRDSAMYRCASSLAPTGADTQYFGPGTRLTVL.

The CDR3: CASSYPTSGMDEQFF. The chain uses TRBV7-2 and TRBJ2-1; TCRdb proposes TRBD1, but this gene call is untestable without DNA. The CDR3 is 15 residues long. Germline lookup yields CDR1 SGHTA and CDR2 FQGNSA.

The CDR3 here is CASSLAGPPYNEQLF. This chain joins TRBV12-3 or TRBV12-4 and TRBJ2-1; TCRdb selects TRBD1, and the lack of DNA leaves this call unchecked. This CDR3 is 15 amino acids long.

The gene calls are TRBV14 and TRBJ2-3. This CDR3 spans 16 amino acids. Per the germline V gene, CDR1 is SGHDN and CDR2 is FVKESK. CDR3 protein: CASSQGDFLYTDTQYF.